This T cell receptor beta chain was found in a study of blood T cell repertoires in COVID-19. Original analysis: The assay estimated nucleated cells by amplifying reference gene primers. Using immunoSEQ multiplex PCR, the repertoire was profiled, and TCRdb retains in-frame clones only, with some absent. D and trimming come from the DNA, and the V and J calls and clone size come from that table. The sample lists about 410,000 clones, about 90% occurring once. Researchers sorted participants into cohorts using their self-reported clinical history. Two consecutive negative NP/OP PCR tests, clearance, or resolved symptoms defined Cohort 3 recovery. The sequencing input was PBMCs or T cells enriched from blood (not recorded which). This clonotype originated in a young man who had recovered from COVID-19.

In nucleotides, the CDR3 is TGTGCCAGCAGTTACTCGACGGGTTTACCTAATGAAAAACTGTTTTTT. Amino acid sequence: CASSYSTGLPNEKLFF. V gene TRBV6-2 or TRBV6-3 combines with J gene TRBJ1-4, with D hard to call. The CDR3 has 16 residues. V was pared by 0 bases and J by 3 bases, with 11 bases between. CDR1 and CDR2 from the germline V gene are MNHEY and SVGEGT.